This T cell receptor beta chain originates from a study of cytomegalovirus exposure and HLA in healthy donors. As to this clone: Its cognate antigen is unknown.

General study results and limits: In vitro testing confirmed a few CMV-associated chains as specific for CMV antigens. The listing of 150 or so TCR beta chains classed them as cytomegalovirus-associated.

V shed 3 bases, J shed 2 bases, and the junction held 5 bases outside the gene matches. CDR1 and CDR2 (germline): ENHRY, SYGVKD. The CDR3 has 15 amino acids. TCRdb's copy holds only in-frame clones and misses some; the assay was immunoSEQ multiplex PCR. The repertoire holds about 79,000 clones, with 90% to 95% as singletons. The clonotype was recovered from a woman aged 25 to 45 in good health and CMV-seronegative. Sequences were obtained from PBMCs. The V gene is TRBV10-3, the J gene TRBJ2-7; TRBD2 matches 9 bases. CDR3 protein: CAISDTSGPPYEQYF. CDR3 sequence (DNA): TGTGCCATCAGTGACACTAGCGGGCCACCCTACGAGCAGTACTTC.